A selection of T cell receptor beta chains follows, all from one sample in a study of metastatic and nonmetastatic thyroid tumors. MiXCR reprocessed the PCR reads for TCRdb. The sample holds about 35,000 clones, about 31% seen once. Sequenced: blood. All receptors come from a female donor with papillary thyroid cancer or a benign thyroid nodule (not recorded which). Some clones in this sample may be carry-over from other donors' samples. Both conserved end residues are part of each CDR3. Each record gives: CDR3 protein, CDR3 DNA, clone size, J gene, V gene, D gene. A D gene is named only where the DNA matches it firmly. Size is omitted from some rows. Given values are once, few, many or a class for expanded clones.

CASTYGGRTDTQYF TGTGCCAGCACCTACGGGGGGCGCACAGATACGCAGTATTTT many TRBJ2-3 TRBV6-1 NA
CASSLVGQPQHF TGTGCCAGCAGTTTAGTTGGTCAGCCCCAGCATTTT NA TRBJ1-5 TRBV28 NA
CASSFDGNTEAFF TGTGCCAGCAGTTTCGACGGTAACACTGAAGCTTTCTTT NA TRBJ1-1 TRBV6-1 NA
CSARLGSKNTEAFF TGCAGTGCTAGGCTCGGGTCGAAGAACACTGAAGCTTTCTTT many TRBJ1-1 TRBV20-1 NA
CASSQEVQVGILREQYF TGTGCCAGCAGCCAAGAAGTCCAGGTGGGGATCCTACGCGAGCAGTACTTC NA TRBJ2-7 TRBV3-1 NA
CASSQVGNSPLHF TGTGCCAGCAGCCAAGTCGGGAATTCACCCCTCCACTTT NA TRBJ1-6 TRBV14 NA
CSVASLWDSELTSRRNEQFF TGCAGCGTTGCGTCCCTTTGGGATTCGGAACTGACATCCAGACGGAATGAGCAGTTCTTC many TRBJ2-1 TRBV29-1 NA
CSARESSRGGNEQFF TGCAGTGCTAGAGAGTCGTCTAGGGGGGGGAATGAGCAGTTCTTC many TRBJ2-1 TRBV20-1 NA
CASSPQQGYEQYF TGTGCCAGCAGCCCACAACAGGGCTACGAGCAGTACTTC NA TRBJ2-7 TRBV7-3 NA
CASSSWDTEAFF TGTGCCAGCAGCTCCTGGGACACTGAAGCTTTCTTT many TRBJ1-1 TRBV5-4 NA
CAISVNDRGADTQYF TGTGCCATCAGTGTTAATGACAGGGGAGCAGATACGCAGTATTTT few TRBJ2-3 TRBV10-3 TRBD1
CASSIGPYQPQHF TGTGCCAGCAGTATAGGACCATACCAGCCCCAGCATTTT few TRBJ1-5 TRBV27 NA
CANSQVVAVGMPAETQYF TGTGCCAACAGCCAAGTGGTAGCGGTGGGGATGCCGGCGGAGACCCAGTACTTC NA TRBJ2-5 TRBV3-1 NA
CASGNTGSGTPGSCFF NA NA TRBJ2-2 TRBV12-5 NA
CASGAGRYNEQFF TGTGCCAGCGGGGCAGGGCGATACAATGAGCAGTTCTTC many TRBJ2-1 TRBV27 NA
CSANLPGLAGPSTDTQYF TGCAGTGCTAATCTGCCGGGACTAGCGGGACCCAGCACAGATACGCAGTATTTT NA TRBJ2-3 TRBV20-1 TRBD2
CASREVLSNEKLFF TGCGCCAGCAGGGAAGTCCTTTCTAATGAAAAACTGTTTTTT NA TRBJ1-4 TRBV5-1 NA
CASMASRTGSDQYF TGTGCCAGCATGGCCAGCAGGACAGGGTCCGATCAGTACTTC few TRBJ2-7 TRBV6-1 TRBD1
CASSRTGNNSPLHF TGTGCCAGCAGCCGGACAGGGAATAATTCACCCCTCCACTTT many TRBJ1-6 TRBV25-1 TRBD1
CASSEWGQLYGYTF TGTGCCAGCAGTGAATGGGGGCAGCTATATGGCTACACCTTC medium-sized TRBJ1-2 TRBV2 NA
CASSLRQGTHNEQFF TGTGCCAGCAGCTTAAGACAGGGAACCCACAATGAGCAGTTCTTC few TRBJ2-1 TRBV7-3 TRBD1
CSAIPGTGGYNEQFF TGCAGTGCCATACCCGGGACAGGGGGCTACAATGAGCAGTTCTTC many TRBJ2-1 TRBV20-1 TRBD1
CASSKGTGQENQYF TGTGCCAGCAGCAAAGGGACAGGGCAAGAGAACCAGTACTTC NA TRBJ2-5 TRBV4-2 TRBD1
CSVEEGDRGGEAFF TGCAGCGTTGAAGAAGGGGACAGGGGAGGTGAAGCTTTCTTT many TRBJ1-1 TRBV29-1 TRBD1
CASSLEQGVPEAFF TGTGCCAGCAGCTTAGAACAGGGTGTACCTGAAGCTTTCTTT many TRBJ1-1 TRBV7-6 NA
CASSYPRGGPAF TGTGCCAGCAGCTACCCACGAGGGGGGCCAGCATTT NA TRBJ1-5 TRBV7-2 NA
CASSQPKLRTGDSYEQYF TGCGCCAGCAGCCAACCTAAACTACGGACAGGGGATTCCTACGAGCAGTACTTC many TRBJ2-7 TRBV4-1 TRBD1
CASSRADSNTGELFF TGCGCCAGCAGCCGTGCGGATTCGAACACCGGGGAGCTGTTTTTT many TRBJ2-2 TRBV4-1 NA
CASSDGTSGRAVEQYF TGTGCCAGCAGTGACGGGACTAGCGGGAGGGCGGTAGAGCAGTACTTC medium-sized TRBJ2-7 TRBV6-4 TRBD2
CASGWGSVSTDTHYF TGTGCTAGTGGTTGGGGTAGCGTTAGCACAGATACGCATTATTTT NA TRBJ2-3 TRBV12-5 NA
CSARVFNTGELFF TGCAGTGCTAGAGTTTTTAACACCGGGGAGCTGTTTTTT few TRBJ2-2 TRBV20-1 NA
CASSPRDRGEGYGYTF TGCGCAAGCAGCCCCCGGGACAGGGGGGAAGGCTATGGCTACACCTTC few TRBJ1-2 TRBV5-1 TRBD1
CASSLSRAQHF TGTGCCAGCAGTTTAAGCCGGGCCCAGCATTTT many TRBJ1-5 TRBV12-3/TRBV12-4 NA
CDRRRGYSYNEQFF TGTGACAGACGTCGGGGATACTCCTACAATGAGCAGTTCTTC few TRBJ2-1 TRBV6-1 NA
CSDTTGSIQPEAFF TGCAGTGATACGACAGGGTCCATCCAGCCTGAAGCTTTCTTT NA TRBJ1-1 TRBV20-1 TRBD1
CAISGTSNRYGYTF TGTGCCATCAGCGGCACATCCAACCGCTATGGCTACACCTTC NA TRBJ1-2 TRBV10-3 NA
CASSVMDRAYQLYF TGCGCCAGCAGCGTGATGGACAGGGCTTACCAGCTGTACTTC NA TRBJ2-7 TRBV5-1 TRBD1
CASSTQTGESGELFF TGTGCCAGCAGTACGCAGACAGGGGAGTCCGGGGAGCTGTTTTTT few TRBJ2-2 TRBV6-1 TRBD1
CASSELTGGGREQYF TGTGCCAGCAGTGAATTGACAGGGGGGGGGAGGGAGCAGTACTTC medium-sized TRBJ2-7 TRBV6-1 TRBD1
CSSSATTGLRSNQPQHF TGTTCCAGCAGTGCCACCACGGGGCTGCGAAGCAATCAGCCCCAGCATTTT few TRBJ1-5 TRBV28 NA
CASSIFNNSPLHF TGTGCCAGTAGTATATTCAATAATTCACCCCTCCACTTT medium-sized TRBJ1-6 TRBV19 NA
CASTLGWANTWELFF TGTGCCAGCACCTTAGGGTGGGCGAACACCTGGGAGCTGTTTTTT few TRBJ2-2 TRBV6-1 NA
CASSSAGTGLGEQYF TGTGCCAGCAGTTCTGCCGGGACAGGCCTAGGGGAGCAGTACTTC few TRBJ2-7 TRBV6-5 TRBD1
CANSPGHLNEQFF TGCGCCAACAGCCCGGGACACCTCAATGAGCAGTTCTTC NA TRBJ2-1 TRBV7-3 NA
CASSEGTGNEKLFF TGTGCCAGCAGTGAAGGGACAGGGAATGAAAAACTGTTTTTT many TRBJ1-4 TRBV6-1 TRBD1
CASSSITTGHYGYTF TGTGCCAGCAGCTCTATTACGACAGGGCACTATGGCTACACCTTC NA TRBJ1-2 TRBV5-4 TRBD1
CASSTSGGASYNEQFF TGCGCCAGCAGTACCTCAGGGGGGGCCTCCTACAATGAGCAGTTCTTC many TRBJ2-1 TRBV10-1 NA
CASSSRPIGLRHTDTQYF TGTGCCAGCAGCTCTAGACCTATAGGACTACGCCACACAGATACGCAGTATTTT NA TRBJ2-3 TRBV11-2 NA
CSAGGTGISLRAYTF TGCAGTGCAGGCGGCACAGGGATTTCCCTACGCGCCTACACCTTC NA TRBJ1-2 TRBV20-1 NA
CSATGLAGVGYEQYF TGCAGTGCTACCGGACTAGCGGGGGTCGGATACGAGCAGTACTTC many TRBJ2-7 TRBV20-1 TRBD2
CATRTDRGLILDHYGYTF TGTGCCACCAGAACCGACAGGGGGCTTATATTGGATCACTATGGCTACACCTTC NA TRBJ1-2 TRBV12-3/TRBV12-4 TRBD1
CESSPPTGFDEQFF TGTGAGAGCTCACCCCCGACAGGGTTCGATGAGCAGTTCTTC NA TRBJ2-1 TRBV18 TRBD1
CSAVTSGCLRDTQYF TGCAGTGCCGTAACTAGCGGATGCCTTCGGGATACGCAGTATTTT NA TRBJ2-3 TRBV20-1 TRBD2
CASSPQEPLEQYF TGTGCCAGCTCACCGCAGGAACCCCTCGAGCAGTACTTC medium-sized TRBJ2-7 TRBV18 NA
CASSLGWGSHEQYF TGTGCGAGCAGCTTAGGGTGGGGGTCCCACGAGCAGTACTTC NA TRBJ2-7 TRBV7-3 NA
CASSLGGTSGSFTDTQYF TGTGCCAGCAGTTTAGGTGGGACTAGCGGGAGTTTCACAGATACGCAGTATTTT many TRBJ2-3 TRBV12-3/TRBV12-4 TRBD2